This T cell receptor beta chain emerged from a study of shared clonotypes between healthy human individuals. Losses at the gene ends were 1 base for V and 4 bases for J; bases not matched to a gene: 4. The length of the CDR3 is 14 residues. Germline V gene lookup returns CDR1 GTSNPN and CDR2 SVGIG (reference sequence). TCRdb's table, derived via immunoSEQ multiplex PCR, lists solely in-frame clones and lacks some. This table has some 660,000 clones, approximately 73% appearing once. The chain uses TRBV30 and TRBJ1-5; 7 bases are a match to TRBD1. The TCR originated in a woman aged 25 to 39 in good health. Sequencing was done on a sample of memory CD4+ T cells sorted from blood. Described subset: CD45RA-negative fraction. The CDR3 DNA sequence: TGTGCCTGGAGTGGAGGGGGCGGGAATCAGCCCCAGCATTTT. Translated, it gives CAWSGGGGNQPQHF.